One sample yielded the 20 T cell receptor beta chains listed below, sequenced in a study of cytomegalovirus exposure and HLA in healthy donors. PCR involved 60 Vbeta and 13 Jbeta primers. The repertoire was sequenced with immunoSEQ multiplex PCR; TCRdb's copy has only in-frame clones and lacks some. The sample yields about 100,000 clones, 81% seen once. Sample: PBMCs. Receptors were obtained from a man between 25 and 39 years old in good health and CMV-seronegative.

This sequence joins TRBV6-1 and TRBJ1-1, with D unclear. The CDR3 has 12 residues. V lost 1 base and J lost 11, with 11 bases in between. Looked up from germline, CDR1 is MNHNS and CDR2 is SASEGT. CDR3 amino acids: CASSEEVGGAFF. CDR3 coding DNA: TGTGCCAGCAGTGAAGAGGTCGGCGGGGCTTTCTTT.

J is TRBJ2-1 and V is TRBV4-2, with 12 bases identical to TRBD2. The J segment lost 7 bases and the V segment lost 3 bases, leaving 4 bases of the junction unmatched. This CDR3 has 15 residues. Germline CDR1 and CDR2: LGHNA and YNFKEQ. CDR3 sequence: CASSHPTSGSNEQFF. The CDR3 nucleotides are TGTGCCAGCAGCCACCCGACTAGCGGGAGTAATGAGCAGTTCTTC.

The chain uses TRBV7-3 and TRBJ1-1, with no clear D. This CDR3 contains 14 residues. The V end was cut by 2 bases, the J end by 0 bases, with 7 bases between. Germline V gene lookup returns CDR1 SGHTA and CDR2 FQGTGA. The CDR3: CASSLHSMNTEAFF. CDR3 sequence (DNA): TGTGCCAGCAGCTTACACAGCATGAACACTGAAGCTTTCTTT.

This clone was found a few times. The chain joins TRBV6-1 to TRBJ1-5; the match to TRBD1 covers 9 bases. CDR1 is MNHNS, CDR2 SASEGT, per germline. The V gene end was trimmed by 6 bases and the J gene end by 1 base; junction bases not matched to a gene: 4. The CDR3 is 15 amino acids. The CDR3 here is CASRDRGGSNQPQHF. Here the CDR3 DNA reads TGTGCCAGCAGGGACAGGGGAGGGAGCAATCAGCCCCAGCATTTT.

The chain employs TRBV7-2 and TRBJ2-5; unclear D gene. Germline assignment: CDR1 SGHTA and CDR2 FQGNSA. The CDR3 consists of 13 residues. V was cut by 3 bases and J by 5 bases, with 10 bases left in between. CDR3 DNA: TGTGCCAGCAGCTTGGCTAGGATGGAGACCCAGTACTTC. Translating gives CASSLARMETQYF.

V is TRBV9 and J is TRBJ1-5; possibly TRBD1 for D (6 bases). Germline-derived CDR1 and CDR2 are SGDLS and YYNGEE. Trimming stripped 4 bases from V and 6 bases from J, with 14 bases between. There are 14 residues in the CDR3. The CDR3 is CASSLQGSGQPQHF. In DNA form, the CDR3 reads TGTGCCAGCAGCCTACAGGGATCAGGTCAGCCCCAGCATTTT. The full variable domain, completed using reference TRBV9 and TRBJ1-5, is DSGVTQTPKHLITATGQRVTLRCSPRSGDLSVYWYQQSLDQGLQFLIQYYNGEERAKGNILERFSAQQFPDLHSELNLSSLELGDSALYFCASSLQGSGQPQHFGDGTRLSIL.

This clone was counted a few times. V is TRBV6-1 and J is TRBJ1-1, with TRBD1 matching over 7 bases. Germline-derived CDR1 and CDR2 are MNHNS and SASEGT. The CDR3 runs 17 residues. Unmatched junction bases numbered 11, after V lost 4 bases and J lost 0 bases. The CDR3 coding sequence is TGTGCCAGCAGTGGCCGGGACAGAAGAATCATGAACACTGAAGCTTTCTTT. This codes for CASSGRDRRIMNTEAFF.

The V call is TRBV5-6, the J call TRBJ1-6; D may be TRBD1 (5 bases). The V gene's germline CDR1 is SGHDT and CDR2 YYEEEE. V was shortened by 5 bases and J by 2 bases, with 17 bases between the two germline ends. The CDR3 runs 17 residues. In DNA form, the CDR3 reads TGTGCCAGCAGAGACTTGGGGGGGGAGGCCTATAATTCACCCCTCCACTTT. It specifies CASRDLGGEAYNSPLHF.

The chain uses TRBV30 and TRBJ1-3, with D maybe TRBD1 (5 bases). The CDR3 covers 14 residues. V was pared by 3 bases and J by 2 bases, with 11 bases between. The V gene's germline CDR1 is GTSNPN and CDR2 SVGIG (reference sequence). CDR3 bases: TGTGCCTGGAGGTCGCGGGGCCCTGGAAACACCATATATTTT. Encoded protein: CAWRSRGPGNTIYF.

This rearrangement joins TRBV5-4 to TRBJ2-3; D is possibly TRBD1 (6 bases). The V gene's germline CDR1 is SGHNT and CDR2 YYREEE (reference sequence). This CDR3 contains 15 residues. The germline V and J ends were trimmed by 4 bases and 6 bases, with 18 bases remaining between them. CDR3 residues: CASSAPAGTSDTQYF. DNA for the CDR3: TGTGCCAGCAGCGCGCCGGCAGGGACATCGGATACGCAGTATTTT.

V and J are TRBV7-8 and TRBJ2-1; possibly TRBD2 for D (6 bases). The CDR3 has 16 residues. The germline gives CDR1 SGHVS, CDR2 FQNEAQ. V was cut by 5 bases and J by 1 base, with 15 bases left in between. The CDR3 region is CASSPRASASYNEQFF. As DNA, the CDR3 is TGTGCCAGCAGCCCCAGGGCTAGCGCTTCCTACAATGAGCAGTTCTTC. The full variable domain, completed using reference TRBV7-8 and TRBJ2-1, is GAGVSQSPRYKVAKRGQDVALRCDPISGHVSLFWYQQALGQGPEFLTYFQNEAQLDKSGLPSDRFFAERPEGSVSTLKIQRTQQEDSAVYLCASSPRASASYNEQFFGPGTRLTVL.

The chain couples TRBV6-1 to TRBJ2-7, with TRBD2 matching 10 bases. This CDR3 has 14 amino acids. The trim removed 7 bases at V and 0 bases at J, leaving 3 bases unmatched. Germline V lookup: CDR1 MNHNS, CDR2 SASEGT. The CDR3 region has the DNA TGTGCCAGCATGAGCGGGGGGGGCTCCTACGAGCAGTACTTC. As protein: CASMSGGGSYEQYF.

This clone showed up just once. This chain joins TRBV4-2 and TRBJ2-7; perhaps TRBD2 as D (5 bases). Germline V gene data show CDR1 as LGHNA and CDR2 as YNFKEQ. The CDR3 is 13 amino acids. The V end was cut by 3 bases, the J end by 1 base, with 7 bases between. CDR3 nucleotides: TGTGCCAGCAGCCACGGGGATTCCTACGAGCAGTACTTC. Translated, it gives CASSHGDSYEQYF.

This chain joins TRBV9 and TRBJ1-4; TRBD1 is a possible D gene (6 bases). The CDR3 is 15 amino acids. The germline CDR1 and CDR2 sequences are SGDLS and YYNGEE. Trimming shortened V by 3 bases and J by 8 bases, and 17 bases separated the two germline ends. The CDR3 loop is CASSGGGTPGEKLFF. CDR3 nucleotides: TGTGCCAGCAGCGGGGGGGGCACCCCCGGGGAAAAACTGTTTTTT.

The chain recombines TRBV7-2 with TRBJ1-1; D unclear. CDR3 length: 17 amino acids. V lost 5 bases and J lost 3, with 22 bases in between. Germline values: CDR1 SGHTA, CDR2 FQGNSA. The CDR3 protein is CASSRTPRAGLDTEAFF. The CDR3 bases are TGTGCCAGCAGCCGAACACCGAGGGCGGGCTTGGACACTGAAGCTTTCTTT.

The V call is TRBV7-8, the J call TRBJ1-5; a weak D match, TRBD1 (6 bases). CDR3 length: 16 residues. Germline CDR1 reads SGHVS; CDR2 reads FQNEAQ. V was pared by 0 bases and J by 4 bases, with 13 bases between. This CDR3 reads CASSLARMGANQPQHF. Written as DNA, the CDR3 is TGTGCCAGCAGCTTAGCGCGGATGGGGGCGAATCAGCCCCAGCATTTT.

CDR3 nucleotide sequence: TGCGCCAGCAGCCATTGGCAGGGGGATTTTAGCAATCAGCCCCAGCATTTT. As protein: CASSHWQGDFSNQPQHF. This sequence joins TRBV4-1 and TRBJ1-5; TRBD1 matches 7 bases. This CDR3 comprises 17 residues. Trimming took 3 bases from V and 0 from J; bases not matched to a gene: 8. Germline-derived CDR1 and CDR2 are MGHRA and YSYEKL.

This chain links TRBV15 with TRBJ1-2; D possibly corresponds to TRBD1 (5 bases). The CDR3 consists of 13 residues. With 1 base removed from V and 8 bases from J, the gap between germline ends came to 11 bases. CDR1 and CDR2 from the germline V gene are LNHNV and YYDKDF (reference sequence). CDR3: CATSRVGGSGYTF. CDR3 DNA: TGTGCCACCAGCAGAGTCGGGGGATCCGGCTACACCTTC. The full variable domain, in which reference TRBV15 and TRBJ1-2 provide the parts outside the CDR3, is DAMVIQNPRYQVTQFGKPVTLSCSQTLNHNVMYWYQQKSSQAPKLLFHYYDKDFNNEADTPDNFQSRRPNTSFCFLDIRSPGLGDTAMYLCATSRVGGSGYTFGSGTRLTVV.

The rearrangement uses TRBV7-9 and TRBJ1-1; no definite D call. Looked up from germline, CDR1 is SEHNR and CDR2 is FQNEAQ (reference sequence). V gave up 5 bases and J gave up 9 bases, with 19 bases separating them. This CDR3 comprises 14 residues. CDR3 sequence reads: CASSLDGGRDQAFF. In DNA, the CDR3 is TGTGCCAGCAGCCTCGACGGAGGACGAGATCAAGCTTTCTTT.

The V call is TRBV7-9, the J call TRBJ2-1; 8 nucleotides align to TRBD1. Trimming cost V 4 bases and J 3 bases; bases outside gene matches: 5. CDR3 length: 15 amino acids. CDR1 SEHNR and CDR2 FQNEAQ come from the germline V gene (reference sequence). The CDR3 loop reads CASSSTGTGYNEQFF. The CDR3 region has the DNA TGTGCCAGCAGCTCCACTGGGACAGGCTACAATGAGCAGTTCTTC.